This entry concerns a single T cell receptor (beta chain). Participant-reported clinical history was the basis for cohort assignment. TCRdb's table, derived via immunoSEQ multiplex PCR, lists solely in-frame clones and lacks some. The sample yields 200,000 to 300,000 clones, 70% to 90% seen once. This entry belongs to a study of blood T cell repertoires in COVID-19. Germline CDR1 KGHSH, CDR2 LQKENI. The CDR3 contains 16 residues. The V end was cut by 3 bases, the J end by 0 bases, with 11 bases between. The chain carries TRBV18 and TRBJ1-4, with D uncertain. The sample taken for sequencing was PBMCs or T cells enriched from blood (not recorded which). This clonotype originated in a woman between 40 and 55 years old with acute COVID-19. The DNA of the CDR3 is TGTGCCAGCTCACCCGACATGAGGGCAACTAATGAAAAACTGTTTTTT. Translating gives CASSPDMRATNEKLFF.